Shown below are 2 T cell receptor beta chains from a single sample sequenced in a study of shared clonotypes between healthy human individuals (dated by TCRdb to the early 2020s). Libraries were constructed by the immunoSEQ multiplex PCR assay. TCRdb took over this immuneACCESS table, retaining in-frame rearrangements with V and J assigned. Such tables are incomplete; in checked studies, under half of the missing clones stem from an unresolved V gene, and the remainder is unexplained. The table for this sample lists millions of clones; 80% to 95% of them were counted only once. About 0.37% of the sample is in the top ten clones. Sequenced input: naive CD4+ T cells from PBMCs. This sample's cell subset or site label indicates: CD45RA+ positively selected. The receptors were gathered from a man aged 18 to 29 in good health. Some clones in this sample may be carry-over from other donors' samples.

This chain connects TRBV28 to TRBJ2-7; 7 bases match TRBD2. Losses at the gene ends were 8 bases for V and 7 bases for J; bases not matched to a gene: 8. CDR1 and CDR2 from the germline V gene are MDHEN and SYDVKM. CDR3 length: 12 amino acids. The CDR3 DNA reads TGTGCCAGCGGGAGGGGTAAAGGTGAGCAGTACTTC. Its translation is CASGRGKGEQYF.

A word on this clone: One end of the junction does not line up with germline, which may come from a read error. The V and J genes are TRBV28 and TRBJ2-3; possibly TRBD1 for D (6 bases). From germline, CDR1 is MDHEN and CDR2 SYDVKM. The CDR3 is 15 residues long. CDR3 region: CASSPPGHTTHTQYF. Written as DNA, the CDR3 is TGTGCCAGCAGCCCTCCGGGACACACCACACATACGCAGTATTTT.